This record covers a single T cell receptor beta chain. These data belong to a study of blood T cell repertoires in COVID-19. Study-level background: Spain, Italy and the United States supplied samples that represented acute and convalescent COVID-19. PBMCs, B-cell-depleted T cells, or T cells were the source of the cDNA or gDNA that made up the material.

With V trimmed by 8 bases and J by 7 bases, 13 bases remained unmatched. Germline CDR1 is MDHEN and CDR2 is SYDVKM. This CDR3 comprises 15 residues. Per the authors' pipeline: From reference gene primer amplification, estimates of nucleated cell counts were derived. TCRdb's copy holds only in-frame clones and misses some; the assay was immunoSEQ multiplex PCR. The V and J calls and clone size were taken over from that table, and D and trimming were inferred from the DNA. Of 200,000 to 250,000 clones in the sample, around 86% were seen once. The receptor's source is a woman aged 25 to 39 who had recovered from COVID-19. Sequenced sample: peripheral blood. The chain uses TRBV28 and TRBJ1-5, with 8 nucleotides matching TRBD1. CDR3 coding DNA: TGTGCCAGCGAAGCTTCGACAGGGGCAGGGCAGCCCCAGCATTTT. Translating it yields CASEASTGAGQPQHF. The full variable domain, in which reference TRBV28 and TRBJ1-5 provide the parts outside the CDR3, is DVKVTQSSRYLVKRTGEKVFLECVQDMDHENMFWYRQDPGLGLRLIYFSYDVKMKEKGDIPEGYSVSREKKERFSLILESASTNQTSMYLCASEASTGAGQPQHFGDGTRLSIL.